Presented here are 31 T cell receptor beta chains from one specimen sequenced in a study of T cell responses to AZD1222 COVID-19 vaccine. Clones were read by immunoSEQ multiplex PCR, and TCRdb kept only the in-frame ones, dropping some. The data hold about 100,000 clones, with 89% observed a single time. The sequencing used peripheral blood, collected on day 0 of AZD1222 vaccination. The receptors come from an adult in good health.

J is TRBJ1-1 and V is TRBV7-2, with TRBD1 as a possible D gene (5 bases). Per the germline V gene, CDR1 is SGHTA and CDR2 is FQGNSA. Between the trimmed V and J ends, which lost 1 base and 4 bases, there was a span of 7 bases. The CDR3 loop spans 13 amino acids. CDR3 amino acids: CASSLGQGTEAFF. CDR3 sequence (DNA): TGTGCCAGCAGCTTAGGGCAGGGCACTGAAGCTTTCTTT.

The V call is TRBV28, the J call TRBJ1-2; D might be TRBD1 (6 bases). The germline V and J ends were trimmed by 6 bases and 5 bases, with 22 bases remaining between them. The CDR3 spans 16 residues. The germline V gene encodes CDR1 MDHEN and CDR2 SYDVKM. The CDR3 coding sequence is TGTGCCAGCAGCCCAGCCAACAGGGCGGGAGTGTATGGCTACACCTTC. This encodes CASSPANRAGVYGYTF.

This clone was seen only once. One end of the junction does not line up with germline, which may come from a read error. V gene TRBV7-2 combines with J gene TRBJ2-7; perhaps TRBD2 as D (6 bases). The CDR3 is 14 amino acids. Germline values: CDR1 SGHTA, CDR2 FQGNSA. The CDR3 loop is CASSRYRDFRTGHF. The CDR3 DNA reads as TGTGCCAGCAGTCGATACCGGGACTTCCGCACGGGACACTTC.

J is TRBJ1-2 and V is TRBV6-1; TRBD1 is a possible D gene (6 bases). CDR1 and CDR2 (germline): MNHNS, SASEGT. CDR3 length: 13 residues. The V gene lost 2 bases and the J gene lost 4 bases, with 8 bases spanning the gap. The CDR3 loop reads CASSEIGGYGYTF. CDR3 nucleotides: TGTGCCAGCAGTGAAATAGGGGGCTATGGCTACACCTTC.

This clone was detected once. The chain recombines TRBV5-1 with TRBJ1-1, with D unclear. Trimming cost V 4 bases and J 4 bases, with 5 bases left between them. The germline V gene encodes CDR1 SGHRS and CDR2 YFSETQ. The CDR3 has 11 residues. The CDR3 bases are TGCGCCAGCAGCATCGGCACTGAAGCTTTCTTT. This translates into CASSIGTEAFF.

The J gene is TRBJ1-1, the V gene TRBV5-1, with a possible D match to TRBD1 (5 bases). CDR1 SGHRS and CDR2 YFSETQ come from the germline V gene. This CDR3 has 14 amino acids. Trimming left V 0 bases short and J 4 bases short, with 10 bases between. DNA for the CDR3: TGCGCCAGCAGCTTGGGACAGTCGGTCACTGAAGCTTTCTTT. Amino acid sequence: CASSLGQSVTEAFF.

V usage is TRBV27 and J usage is TRBJ2-7; the D gene is possibly TRBD2 (6 bases). The germline V gene encodes CDR1 MNHEY and CDR2 SMNVEV (reference sequence). The CDR3 extends over 13 amino acids. With 5 bases removed from V and 7 bases from J, the gap between germline ends came to 15 bases. CDR3 loop: CASSGSGLREQYF. CDR3 nucleotides: TGTGCCAGCAGTGGTAGCGGCCTACGTGAGCAGTACTTC.

The genes are TRBV5-1 and TRBJ2-1; 9 bases agree with TRBD2. This CDR3 comprises 15 residues. Germline V gene data show CDR1 as SGHRS and CDR2 as YFSETQ. Trimming took 3 bases from V and 1 from J; bases not matched to a gene: 2. In nucleotides, the CDR3 is TGCGCCAGCAGCTCGGGACTAGCTTCCTACAATGAGCAGTTCTTC. Translated: CASSSGLASYNEQFF.

The rearrangement links TRBV11-3 to TRBJ1-3; 7 nucleotides line up with TRBD1. Unmatched junction bases numbered 4, after V lost 5 bases and J lost 3 bases. CDR1 and CDR2 (germline): SGHNT, YENEEA. The CDR3 runs to 14 residues. CDR3 nucleotides: TGTGCCAGCAGCCCAGGGGACAGTGGAAACACCATATATTTT. This sequence encodes CASSPGDSGNTIYF. Full variable domain (rest looked up from reference TRBV11-3 and TRBJ1-3): EAGVVQSPRYKIIEKKQPVAFWCNPISGHNTLYWYLQNLGQGPELLIRYENEEAVDDSQLPKDRFSAERLKGVDSTLKIQPAELGDSAVYLCASSPGDSGNTIYFGEGSWLTVV.

V gene TRBV15 combines with J gene TRBJ2-3; TRBD1 matches 7 bases. The V and J ends lost 6 bases and 0 bases, in that order; junction bases with no gene match: 12. Germline loops: CDR1 LNHNV, CDR2 YYDKDF (reference sequence). There are 17 residues in the CDR3. The DNA for the CDR3 is TGTGCCACCAGTACAACCGTAACAGGGGTTAGCACAGATACGCAGTATTTT. Translated: CATSTTVTGVSTDTQYF.

The chain couples TRBV28 to TRBJ1-6; 10 bases line up with TRBD1. The junction had 4 bases not matched to a gene; V was cut back by 2 bases and J by 9 bases. CDR3 size: 15 residues. Per the germline V gene, CDR1 is MDHEN and CDR2 is SYDVKM. The CDR3, as DNA: TGTGCCAGCAGTTTACCGACAGGGGGCGGTTCACCCCTCCACTTT. Protein sequence: CASSLPTGGGSPLHF. The variable domain in full, with the rest retrieved from reference TRBV28 and TRBJ1-6, is DVKVTQSSRYLVKRTGEKVFLECVQDMDHENMFWYRQDPGLGLRLIYFSYDVKMKEKGDIPEGYSVSREKKERFSLILESASTNQTSMYLCASSLPTGGGSPLHFGNGTRLTVT.

The chain employs TRBV5-1 and TRBJ2-1, with a tentative D call TRBD2 (7 bases). The CDR3 loop spans 16 amino acids. Trimming shortened V by 1 base and J by 7 bases, and 18 bases separated the two germline ends. Germline V lookup: CDR1 SGHRS, CDR2 YFSETQ. CDR3: CASSLLGRGGENEQFF. The CDR3 region has the DNA TGCGCCAGCAGCTTGTTGGGCAGGGGAGGGGAGAATGAGCAGTTCTTC.

This clone was counted once. This chain links TRBV28 with TRBJ2-3; 14 nucleotides line up with TRBD2. With V trimmed by 6 bases and J by 0 bases, 5 bases remained unmatched. Germline lookup yields CDR1 MDHEN and CDR2 SYDVKM. CDR3 size: 17 residues. CDR3 nucleotide sequence: TGTGCCAGCAGGACCGGGACTAGCGGGAGTAGCACAGATACGCAGTATTTT. It encodes CASRTGTSGSSTDTQYF.

The rearrangement links TRBV25-1 to TRBJ1-2; a weak D match, TRBD1 (5 bases). The CDR3 covers 11 residues. Trimming stripped 7 bases from V and 4 bases from J, with 7 bases between. The germline V gene has CDR1 MGHDK and CDR2 SYGVNS. The CDR3 protein is CASMGGYGYTF. The CDR3 nucleotides are TGTGCCAGCATGGGGGGCTATGGCTACACCTTC.

The rearrangement uses TRBV11-1 and TRBJ1-1; D possibly corresponds to TRBD1 (5 bases). V was shortened by 5 bases and J by 3 bases, with 16 bases between the two germline ends. Germline V gives CDR1 SGHAT, CDR2 FQDESV (reference sequence). The CDR3 length is 15 residues. CDR3 residues: CASSKGAQRYTEAFF. The CDR3 DNA reads as TGTGCCAGCAGCAAAGGGGCACAGCGCTACACTGAAGCTTTCTTT. Full variable domain (rest looked up from reference TRBV11-1 and TRBJ1-1): EAEVAQSPRYKITEKSQAVAFWCDPISGHATLYWYRQILGQGPELLVQFQDESVVDDSQLPKDRFSAERLKGVDSTLKIQPAELGDSAMYLCASSKGAQRYTEAFFGQGTRLTVV.

CDR3 amino acids: CASSYSGLANEQFF. The CDR3 DNA reads as TGTGCCAGCAGTTACTCGGGACTAGCTAATGAGCAGTTCTTC. The chain joins TRBV6-6 to TRBJ2-1; 9 bases are shared with TRBD2. Germline lookup yields CDR1 MNHNY and CDR2 SVGAGI (reference sequence). The CDR3 totals 14 residues. V lost 0 bases and J lost 7; bases outside the gene matches: 1.

The rearrangement uses TRBV10-1 and TRBJ2-7; the D gene could be TRBD1 or TRBD2 (6 bases each). CDR1 and CDR2 (germline): WNHNN, SYGVQD (reference sequence). V was shortened by 5 bases and J by 3 bases, with 11 bases between the two germline ends. This CDR3 comprises 13 residues. CDR3 in DNA: TGCGCCAGCAGTAAGGGGGGAAACTACGAGCAGTACTTC. It specifies CASSKGGNYEQYF.

The chain uses TRBV9 and TRBJ2-1; 13 bases match TRBD2. The CDR3 is made up of 16 amino acids. The germline V gene encodes CDR1 SGDLS and CDR2 YYNGEE. J was trimmed by 8 bases and V by 3 bases; bases with no gene match: 8. The CDR3 reads CASSETGTSGNYEQFF. The CDR3 bases are TGTGCCAGCAGCGAGACCGGGACTAGCGGGAACTATGAGCAGTTCTTC. Full variable domain (remainder filled in from reference TRBV9 and TRBJ2-1): DSGVTQTPKHLITATGQRVTLRCSPRSGDLSVYWYQQSLDQGLQFLIQYYNGEERAKGNILERFSAQQFPDLHSELNLSSLELGDSALYFCASSETGTSGNYEQFFGPGTRLTVL.

V gene TRBV19 combines with J gene TRBJ1-2; D is ambiguous. The CDR3 sequence is 14 residues long. Per the germline V gene, CDR1 is LNHDA and CDR2 is SQIVND (reference sequence). V dropped 0 bases and J dropped 5 bases, with 10 bases sitting between them. CDR3 nucleotides: TGTGCCAGTAGTATAGATAACCTACGTTATGGCTACACCTTC. This sequence encodes CASSIDNLRYGYTF.

The chain uses TRBV5-1 and TRBJ1-6, with a possible D match to TRBD1 (5 bases). Germline values: CDR1 SGHRS, CDR2 YFSETQ. This CDR3 has 16 residues. V was pared by 1 base and J by 8 bases, with 16 bases between. The CDR3 DNA sequence: TGCGCCAGCAGCTTGTTGTCAGGGCAAGTCCATTCACCCCTCCACTTT. It yields the protein CASSLLSGQVHSPLHF. Full variable domain (outside the CDR3, taken from reference TRBV5-1 and TRBJ1-6): KAGVTQTPRYLIKTRGQQVTLSCSPISGHRSVSWYQQTPGQGLQFLFEYFSETQRNKGNFPGRFSGRQFSNSRSEMNVSTLELGDSALYLCASSLLSGQVHSPLHFGNGTRLTVT.

The V call is TRBV27, the J call TRBJ1-2; 7 bases are shared with TRBD1. The CDR3 consists of 16 residues. J lost 0 bases, V lost 5 bases, and 9 bases had no gene match. Germline loops: CDR1 MNHEY, CDR2 SMNVEV (reference sequence). The CDR3 sequence: CASSPWGTEANYGYTF. CDR3 DNA: TGTGCCAGCAGTCCCTGGGGGACAGAAGCTAACTATGGCTACACCTTC.

V and J are TRBV5-8 and TRBJ2-6; tentatively, D is TRBD2 (6 bases). V lost 1 base, J lost 0 bases, and 14 bases lay in between. CDR1 is SGHTS and CDR2 is YDEGEE in the germline V gene. This CDR3 is built from 18 residues. The chain's CDR3 is CASSLLGLQVSGANVLTF. The CDR3 DNA sequence: TGTGCCAGCAGCTTGTTGGGACTCCAGGTCTCTGGGGCCAACGTCCTGACTTTC.

The rearrangement joins TRBV5-6 to TRBJ1-4; no reliable D call. CDR3 size: 13 residues. CDR1 and CDR2 (germline): SGHDT, YYEEEE. V lost 7 bases to trimming and J lost 6 bases, with 13 bases between them. The CDR3 DNA is TGTGCCAGCGGCGACGGCCCGGATGAAAAACTGTTTTTT. It is translated as CASGDGPDEKLFF.

This sequence joins TRBV9 and TRBJ1-6; TRBD1 aligns across 8 bases. V shed 4 bases, J shed 7 bases, and the junction held 4 bases outside the gene matches. The germline CDR1 and CDR2 sequences are SGDLS and YYNGEE. The CDR3 has 14 residues. CDR3 nucleotide sequence: TGTGCCAGCAGCCCTCGGACAGGGAATTCACCCCTCCACTTT. Translated: CASSPRTGNSPLHF.

The V and J genes are TRBV24-1 and TRBJ2-7, with 7 bases identical to TRBD1. Looked up from germline, CDR1 is KGHDR and CDR2 is SFDVKD. V was clipped by 7 bases and J by 6 bases; unmatched bases: 8. The CDR3 length is 13 residues. This CDR3 reads CATRQGSGGEQYF. The CDR3 coding sequence is TGTGCCACCAGACAGGGGTCAGGAGGCGAGCAGTACTTC.

This clone showed up just a few times. The chain has TRBV7-3 and TRBJ2-1, with a weak D call TRBD1 (6 bases). Trimming left V 5 bases short and J 4 bases short, with 9 bases between. CDR1 SGHTA and CDR2 FQGTGA come from the germline V gene. This CDR3 is built from 13 residues. CDR3 DNA: TGTGCCAGCAGCGCGGACAGTTACAATGAGCAGTTCTTC. As protein: CASSADSYNEQFF.

This rearrangement joins TRBV11-3 to TRBJ2-1, with 8 bases identical to TRBD2. Germline V gene sequence: CDR1 SGHNT, CDR2 YENEEA. The CDR3 length is 13 residues. With V trimmed by 5 bases and J by 10 bases, 7 bases remained unmatched. The CDR3 coding sequence is TGTGCCAGCAGCACCTGGGGACTAGGAGAGCAGTTCTTC. It specifies CASSTWGLGEQFF.

The V gene is TRBV5-4, the J gene TRBJ2-1; no clear D. The CDR3 consists of 14 residues. CDR1 is SGHNT, CDR2 YYREEE, per germline (reference sequence). The germline V and J ends were trimmed by 9 bases and 6 bases, with 19 bases remaining between them. Written as DNA, the CDR3 is TGTGCCACCTTCGACTCAGCTACCCTCAATGAGCAGTTCTTC. This translates into CATFDSATLNEQFF.

This sequence joins TRBV7-3 and TRBJ2-4, with 14 bases that match TRBD2. V lost 6 bases and J lost 3; bases outside the gene matches: 13. Germline loops: CDR1 SGHTA, CDR2 FQGTGA. This CDR3 region has 19 residues. CDR3 region: CASRIRGGLAGVVKNIQYF. For the CDR3, the DNA is TGTGCCAGCAGGATCCGTGGGGGACTAGCGGGAGTGGTCAAAAACATTCAGTACTTC.

This chain connects TRBV27 to TRBJ2-7, with 8 bases aligning to TRBD2. With V trimmed by 4 bases and J by 5 bases, 7 bases remained unmatched. The CDR3 length is 14 residues. Germline V gives CDR1 MNHEY, CDR2 SMNVEV (reference sequence). The CDR3, as DNA: TGTGCCAGCAGTTCGGGGACTAGTTTCGACGAGCAGTACTTC. Protein product: CASSSGTSFDEQYF.

This clone was seen a few times. The chain has TRBV6-2 or TRBV6-3 and TRBJ2-3; the D is unclear. The CDR3 covers 12 residues. V gave up 6 bases and J gave up 5 bases, with 9 bases separating them. Germline V gene sequence: CDR1 MNHEY, CDR2 SVGEGT. The CDR3 nucleotides are TGTGCCAGCAGCCTGCAGAGAGATACGCAGTATTTT. This gives the protein CASSLQRDTQYF.